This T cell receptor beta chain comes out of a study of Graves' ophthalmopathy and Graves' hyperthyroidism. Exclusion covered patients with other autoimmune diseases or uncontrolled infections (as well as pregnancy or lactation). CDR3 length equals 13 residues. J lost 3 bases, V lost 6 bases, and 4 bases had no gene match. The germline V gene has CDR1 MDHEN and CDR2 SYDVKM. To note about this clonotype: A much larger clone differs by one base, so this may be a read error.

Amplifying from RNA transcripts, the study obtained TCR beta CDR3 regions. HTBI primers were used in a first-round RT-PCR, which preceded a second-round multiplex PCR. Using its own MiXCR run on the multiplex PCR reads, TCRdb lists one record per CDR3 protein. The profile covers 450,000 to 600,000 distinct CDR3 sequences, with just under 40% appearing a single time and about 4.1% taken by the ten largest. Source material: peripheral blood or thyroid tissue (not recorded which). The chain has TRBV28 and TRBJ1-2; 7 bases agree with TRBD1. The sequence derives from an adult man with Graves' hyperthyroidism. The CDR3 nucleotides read TGTGCCAGCAGCACTACAGGGGACTATGGCTACACCTTC. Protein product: CASSTTGDYGYTF.